The clone carrying this T cell receptor (beta chain) appeared a few times. This sample was included in a study of blood T cell repertoires in COVID-19. Study information: Whether acute or convalescent, the COVID-19 samples came from the United States, Italy and Spain. Sources were T cells, B-cell-depleted T cells, or PBMCs; the material itself was cDNA or gDNA.

This CDR3 is 17 amino acids long. Trimming pared 7 bases from V and 6 bases from J, leaving 27 bases between. Germline V gives CDR1 MNHEY, CDR2 SVGEGT. Original analysis: Amplification with reference gene primers provided the estimates of nucleated cell counts. Measured with immunoSEQ multiplex PCR; TCRdb has only the in-frame clones, and not every one. For V, J and clone size, that table is used; D and trimming come from the DNA. Seen here are over 50,000 clones, roughly 80% observed once, and the top ten hold 6% to 7%. This chain joins TRBV6-2 or TRBV6-3 and TRBJ1-1, with D unclear. This clonotype was obtained from a woman in her 50s with active or convalescent COVID-19. The sample taken for sequencing was peripheral blood. CDR3 region: CASTPRPFPNPLPEAFF. In DNA, the CDR3 is TGTGCCAGCACCCCGAGGCCTTTTCCCAACCCACTTCCTGAAGCTTTCTTT.